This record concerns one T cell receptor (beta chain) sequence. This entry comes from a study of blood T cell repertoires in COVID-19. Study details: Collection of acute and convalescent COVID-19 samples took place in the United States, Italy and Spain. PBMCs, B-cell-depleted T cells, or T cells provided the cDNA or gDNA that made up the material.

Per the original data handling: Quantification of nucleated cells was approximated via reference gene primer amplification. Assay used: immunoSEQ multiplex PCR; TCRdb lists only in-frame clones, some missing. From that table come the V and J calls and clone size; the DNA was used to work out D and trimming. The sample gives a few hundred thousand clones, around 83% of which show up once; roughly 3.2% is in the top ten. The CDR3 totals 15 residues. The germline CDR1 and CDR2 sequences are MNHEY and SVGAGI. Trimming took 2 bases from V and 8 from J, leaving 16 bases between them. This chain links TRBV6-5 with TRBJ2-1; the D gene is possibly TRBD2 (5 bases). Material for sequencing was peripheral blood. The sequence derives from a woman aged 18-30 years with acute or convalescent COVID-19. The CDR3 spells CASSYRGLWMDEQFF. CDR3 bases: TGTGCCAGCAGTTACCGCGGGCTCTGGATGGATGAGCAGTTCTTC.